These 18 T cell receptor beta chains were all obtained from the same sample, sequenced in a study of blood T cell repertoires in COVID-19. TCRdb's copy holds only in-frame clones and misses some; the assay was immunoSEQ multiplex PCR. This table has over 250,000 clones, 80% to 90% appearing once. Sequencing was carried out using peripheral blood. The receptors come from a woman aged 45 to 65 with acute or convalescent COVID-19.

The V and J genes are TRBV5-1 and TRBJ2-5; the D gene is possibly TRBD2 (5 bases). The CDR3 is made up of 12 amino acids. Between the trimmed V and J ends, which lost 3 bases and 4 bases, there was a span of 7 bases. Germline CDR1 SGHRS, CDR2 YFSETQ. This CDR3 reads CASSYSGETQYF. CDR3 DNA: TGCGCCAGCAGCTACAGCGGAGAGACCCAGTACTTC.

This sequence joins TRBV7-2 and TRBJ2-7; maybe TRBD2 (5 bases). CDR1 and CDR2 (germline): SGHTA, FQGNSA. CDR3 size: 13 residues. Trimming took 1 base from V and 2 from J, leaving 6 bases between them. CDR3 nucleotides: TGTGCCAGCAGCTTAGTACTAGCCTACGAGCAGTACTTC. Amino acid sequence: CASSLVLAYEQYF.

The V and J genes are TRBV19 and TRBJ2-5, with unresolved D. Germline V gene data show CDR1 as LNHDA and CDR2 as SQIVND (reference sequence). V was cut by 7 bases and J by 5 bases, with 14 bases left in between. The CDR3 is 13 amino acids. DNA for the CDR3: TGTGCCAGTACCGGCGGATCGTGGGAGACCCAGTACTTC. This codes for CASTGGSWETQYF.

The J gene is TRBJ1-5, the V gene TRBV6-2 or TRBV6-3; 8 positions agree with TRBD1. The CDR3 length is 15 residues. Germline values: CDR1 MNHEY, CDR2 SVGEGT. The J segment lost 0 bases and the V segment lost 6 bases, leaving 4 bases of the junction unmatched. The CDR3 here is CASSPDRGSNQPQHF. In nucleotides, the CDR3 is TGTGCCAGCAGCCCCGACAGGGGTAGCAATCAGCCCCAGCATTTT.

The chain recombines TRBV7-8 with TRBJ1-5; the D is unclear. V lost 5 bases and J 2 bases, leaving 16 bases between the germline ends. CDR3 length: 16 amino acids. CDR1 and CDR2 from the germline V gene are SGHVS and FQNEAQ. CDR3 amino acids: CASSPEVRSGNQPQHF. In DNA form, the CDR3 reads TGTGCCAGCAGCCCAGAGGTCCGCTCCGGCAATCAGCCCCAGCATTTT.

V is TRBV29-1 and J is TRBJ2-1; D is unresolved. Germline loops: CDR1 SQVTM, CDR2 ANQGSEA. The CDR3 extends over 12 amino acids. Trimming took off 3 bases at V and 4 bases at J, with 7 bases between the two ends. The CDR3 coding sequence is TGCAGCGTTGAGTTAGATTACAATGAGCAGTTCTTC. Translated, it gives CSVELDYNEQFF.

The chain recombines TRBV30 with TRBJ1-4; D remains unclear. Germline CDR1 is GTSNPN and CDR2 is SVGIG (reference sequence). V was cut by 3 bases and J by 7 bases, with 9 bases left in between. This CDR3 contains 12 residues. CDR3 residues: CAWSLVGEKLFF. DNA for the CDR3: TGTGCCTGGAGCCTAGTGGGTGAAAAACTGTTTTTT.

Many counts were recorded for this clone. This CDR3 reads CSVLYVGELFF. The CDR3 nucleotides read TGCAGTGTTCTCTATGTGGGGGAGCTGTTTTTT. This chain links TRBV20-1 with TRBJ2-2; D not certain. Germline V gene lookup returns CDR1 DFQATT and CDR2 SNEGSKA (reference sequence). The CDR3 consists of 11 residues. V was trimmed by 7 bases and J by 8 bases, leaving 11 bases between them.

The V gene is TRBV24-1, the J gene TRBJ2-3; 10 bases line up with TRBD1. The germline gives CDR1 KGHDR, CDR2 SFDVKD. After removal of 4 bases from V and 1 base from J, the junction contained 10 bases not matched to a gene. The CDR3 sequence is 18 residues long. The CDR3 sequence: CATSEVPGQGTGTDTQYF. CDR3 nucleotide sequence: TGTGCCACCAGTGAAGTCCCGGGACAGGGGACAGGCACAGATACGCAGTATTTT.

The chain's CDR3 is CASTGGVVYEQYF. The CDR3 nucleotides read TGTGCCAGCACTGGGGGCGTCGTTTACGAGCAGTACTTC. The V and J genes are TRBV28 and TRBJ2-7, with D possibly being TRBD1 (6 bases). Germline CDR1 MDHEN, CDR2 SYDVKM. This CDR3 has 13 amino acids. Trimming took off 7 bases at V and 4 bases at J, with 14 bases between the two ends.

V is TRBV4-1 and J is TRBJ2-3, with 10 bases aligning to TRBD2. V lost 0 bases, J lost 6 bases, and 12 bases stayed unmatched. CDR1 and CDR2 from the germline V gene are MGHRA and YSYEKL. The CDR3 contains 18 residues. CDR3 nucleotides: TGCGCCAGCAGCCAAGAGGTCCTCAGCGGGAGGGCCTCCGATACGCAGTATTTT. Amino acids: CASSQEVLSGRASDTQYF.

This clone was found once. The chain couples TRBV27 to TRBJ2-7; possibly TRBD2 for D (5 bases). Trimming left V 4 bases short and J 3 bases short, with 13 bases between. CDR1 is MNHEY, CDR2 SMNVEV, per germline (reference sequence). CDR3 size: 14 residues. CDR3 sequence (DNA): TGTGCCAGCAGTTCCGTCCCCGGGGTCTACGAGCAGTACTTC. Translated, it gives CASSSVPGVYEQYF.

This chain connects TRBV11-3 to TRBJ2-7; maybe TRBD2 (6 bases). Trimming stripped 8 bases from V and 4 bases from J, with 18 bases between. CDR1 is SGHNT and CDR2 is YENEEA in the germline V gene. This CDR3 is built from 14 residues. The CDR3 DNA reads as TGTGCCAGCTCGTTATCGGCGGGGCAATACGAGCAGTACTTC. Encoded protein: CASSLSAGQYEQYF. Supplemented by reference TRBV11-3 and TRBJ2-7, the full variable domain reads EAGVVQSPRYKIIEKKQPVAFWCNPISGHNTLYWYLQNLGQGPELLIRYENEEAVDDSQLPKDRFSAERLKGVDSTLKIQPAELGDSAVYLCASSLSAGQYEQYFGPGTRLTVT.

The chain uses TRBV5-6 and TRBJ2-7; unclear D gene. This CDR3 spans 14 amino acids. Per the germline V gene, CDR1 is SGHDT and CDR2 is YYEEEE. The ends were cut back, 4 bases at V and 1 base at J, with 12 bases in the middle. In DNA form, the CDR3 reads TGTGCCAGCAGCGATTATACAGAGTCCTACGAGCAGTACTTC. Translating it yields CASSDYTESYEQYF.

The chain couples TRBV2 to TRBJ1-4; TRBD1 might be the D (5 bases). CDR3 size: 21 residues. Between the trimmed V and J ends, which lost 6 bases and 0 bases, there was a span of 29 bases. Looked up from germline, CDR1 is SNHLY and CDR2 is FYNNEI. For the CDR3, the DNA is TGTGCCAGCAGGGCCACCTTCCTGGAAGGACACCTCCTTGCAACTAATGAAAAACTGTTTTTT. Encoded protein: CASRATFLEGHLLATNEKLFF.

In its sample, this clone was seen once. The CDR3 DNA follows: TGTGCCAGTAGTATTTTTCCGGGTGATAGCGGGACCTACGAGCAGTACTTC. It specifies CASSIFPGDSGTYEQYF. The V call is TRBV19, the J call TRBJ2-7; 8 bases match TRBD2. Germline CDR1 reads LNHDA; CDR2 reads SQIVND (reference sequence). The CDR3 has 17 amino acids. The junction had 12 bases not matched to a gene; V was cut back by 3 bases and J by 2 bases.

The rearrangement links TRBV3-1 (or the pseudogene TRBV3-2) to TRBJ2-1; D is unclear. Germline CDR1 LGHDT, CDR2 YNNKEL (reference sequence). V lost 4 bases to trimming and J lost 7 bases, with 23 bases between them. The CDR3 has 17 residues. The CDR3 DNA reads TGTGCCAGCAGCCCGAGCAATCTGCGCGGCTCAGTAAATGAGCAGTTCTTC. Translating gives CASSPSNLRGSVNEQFF.

V usage is TRBV28 and J usage is TRBJ1-3; no definite D call. The V and J ends lost 5 bases and 0 bases respectively, with 11 bases between them. The CDR3 runs 15 residues. The germline V gene has CDR1 MDHEN and CDR2 SYDVKM. CDR3 coding DNA: TGTGCCAGCAGTCCCCAGGCCGCCTCTGGAAACACCATATATTTT. Translation gives CASSPQAASGNTIYF.